The 5 T cell receptor beta chains below all came from one sample that was sequenced in a study of blood T cells in healthy people across ages. Combining a sample-barcoded 5' primer with a J-beta primer mix, a second PCR ran for roughly 7 to 12 cycles. TCRdb reprocessed the 5' RACE reads with MiXCR, giving one entry per CDR3 protein. The sample holds approximately 1,000,000 distinct CDR3 sequences, under 45% seen once. Input material: blood. The source is an older woman in good health.

J is TRBJ2-3 and V is TRBV12-3 or TRBV12-4; TRBD2 aligns across 11 bases. The CDR3 spans 16 residues. J was trimmed by 1 base and V by 6 bases; bases with no gene match: 6. The CDR3 spells CASSPLLAGGTDTQYF. The CDR3 coding sequence is TGTGCCAGCAGCCCACTACTAGCGGGAGGCACAGATACGCAGTATTTT.

CDR3 DNA: TGTGCCAGCAGCTTTACTCATTCACCCCTCCACTTT. Amino acid sequence: CASSFTHSPLHF. The chain carries TRBV7-9 and TRBJ1-6; D is undetermined. The CDR3 totals 12 residues. Trimming stripped 3 bases from V and 8 bases from J, with 5 bases between. Germline V gene sequence: CDR1 SEHNR, CDR2 FQNEAQ (reference sequence). Combining the CDR3 with reference TRBV7-9 and TRBJ1-6 gives the whole variable domain DTGVSQNPRHKITKRGQNVTFRCDPISEHNRLYWYRQTLGQGPEFLTYFQNEAQLEKSRLLSDRFSAERPKGSFSTLEIQRTEQGDSAMYLCASSFTHSPLHFGNGTRLTVT.

The chain couples TRBV5-1 to TRBJ2-7; either TRBD1 or TRBD2 may fit D (5 bases each). The end of the DNA aligns better with TRBJ2-5, so the J call may be wrong. The V gene's germline CDR1 is SGHRS and CDR2 YFSETQ. The CDR3 runs 14 residues. Here the CDR3 DNA reads TGCGCCAGCACCCCTTTTATGGGGACAGAGACCCAGTACTTC. This gives the protein CASTPFMGTETQYF.

In its sample, this clonotype was seen a few times. The chain is built from TRBV12-3 or TRBV12-4 and TRBJ2-7, with unresolved D. This CDR3 is 14 amino acids long. The ends were cut back, 2 bases at V and 2 bases at J, with 10 bases in the middle. CDR3 nucleotide sequence: TGTGCCAGCAGTTTAAGCCAGGTACCCTACGAGCAGTACTTC. Translating it yields CASSLSQVPYEQYF.

This clonotype occurred many times. The chain has TRBV6-6 and TRBJ1-2, with D possibly TRBD1 on 6 matching bases. Between the trimmed V and J ends, which lost 6 bases and 7 bases, there was a span of 21 bases. Germline CDR1 is MNHNY and CDR2 is SVGAGI (reference sequence). The CDR3 has 15 amino acids. DNA for the CDR3: TGTGCCAGCAGCCCTCAAAGGACAGCTCCGGGTGGCTACACCTTC. Its translation: CASSPQRTAPGGYTF.